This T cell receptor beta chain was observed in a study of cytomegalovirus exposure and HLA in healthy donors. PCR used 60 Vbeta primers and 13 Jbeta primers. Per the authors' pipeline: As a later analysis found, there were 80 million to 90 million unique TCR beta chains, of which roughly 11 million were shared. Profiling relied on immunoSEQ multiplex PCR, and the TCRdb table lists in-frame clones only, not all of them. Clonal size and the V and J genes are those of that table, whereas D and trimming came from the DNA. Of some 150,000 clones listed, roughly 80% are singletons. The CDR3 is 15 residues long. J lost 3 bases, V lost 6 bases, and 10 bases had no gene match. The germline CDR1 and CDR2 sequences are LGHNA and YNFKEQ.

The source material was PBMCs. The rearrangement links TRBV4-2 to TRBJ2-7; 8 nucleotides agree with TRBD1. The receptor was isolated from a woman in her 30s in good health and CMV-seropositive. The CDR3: CASRGGQGLLYEQYF. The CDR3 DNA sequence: TGTGCCAGCAGGGGCGGACAGGGTCTCCTCTACGAGCAGTACTTC.